The clone carrying this T cell receptor (beta chain) was seen a handful of times. The antigen remains unidentified. This CDR3 region has 17 residues. Deletions cut 1 base from V and 0 bases from J, with 10 bases between. Germline V gene data show CDR1 as KGHSH and CDR2 as LQKENI. This sample was taken from a study of cytomegalovirus exposure and HLA in healthy donors. Study results and limitations: In presence/absence analyses, roughly uniform sequencing depth across donors was assumed.

It was healthy bone marrow donors who served as donors. The primer mix had 60 Vbeta and 13 Jbeta primers. Sequencing was performed with immunoSEQ multiplex PCR; in TCRdb, only in-frame clones are kept and a portion is missing. The table lists around 250,000 clones, about 80% of them singletons. This TCR was sampled from a woman in her sixties or seventies in good health and CMV-seropositive. The chain employs TRBV18 and TRBJ2-6; unclear D gene. The material sequenced was PBMCs. The CDR3, as DNA: TGTGCCAGCTCACCACGTGGCGGCAGCTCTGGGGCCAACGTCCTGACTTTC. Translation gives CASSPRGGSSGANVLTF.